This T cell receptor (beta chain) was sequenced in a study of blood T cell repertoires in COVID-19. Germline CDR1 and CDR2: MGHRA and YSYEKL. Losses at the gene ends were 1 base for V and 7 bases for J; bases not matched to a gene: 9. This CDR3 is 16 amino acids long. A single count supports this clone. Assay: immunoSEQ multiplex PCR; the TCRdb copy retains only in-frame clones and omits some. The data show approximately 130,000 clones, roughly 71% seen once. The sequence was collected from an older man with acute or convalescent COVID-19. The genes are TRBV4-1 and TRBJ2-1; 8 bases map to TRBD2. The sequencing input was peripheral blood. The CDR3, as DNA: TGCGCCAGCAGCCAAGGGCTCGGGACTAGGGGTAATGAGCAGTTCTTC. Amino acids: CASSQGLGTRGNEQFF.